Listed below are T cell receptor beta chains from one sample, sequenced in a study of blood T cell repertoires in COVID-19. TCRdb's copy holds only in-frame clones and misses some; the assay was immunoSEQ multiplex PCR. The table lists about 400,000 clones, 87% of them singletons. Sequenced: PBMCs or T cells enriched from blood (not recorded which). These receptors were taken from a man between 40 and 49 years old in a cohort exposed to, infected with or recovered from COVID-19 (not recorded which). Each CDR3 is given with its conserved first and last residue. A D gene is named only where the DNA matches it firmly. Not all rows give a size; the values are once, few, many and, for expanded clones, a class.

-	TRBV9	TRBJ2-1	TRBD2	CASSHIGTSQGAGNEQFF	TGTGCCAGCAGTCACATAGGGACTAGCCAAGGGGCAGGGAATGAGCAGTTCTTC
once	TRBV6-5	TRBJ2-1	TRBD1	CASSYLGQISSEQFF	TGTGCCAGCAGTTACTTGGGACAGATTAGTAGTGAGCAGTTCTTC
-	TRBV14	TRBJ2-1	TRBD2	CASSQHAGSGTSVFF	TGTGCCAGCAGCCAACACGCCGGATCGGGGACTAGTGTGTTCTTC
-	TRBV6-2/TRBV6-3	TRBJ1-1	-	CASSYTRGGTEAFF	TGTGCCAGCAGTTACACCCGGGGGGGCACTGAAGCTTTCTTT
-	TRBV3-1/TRBV3-2	TRBJ1-2	-	CASSLRGGDYGYTF	TGTGCCAGCAGCCTCCGGGGGGGGGACTATGGCTACACCTTC
-	TRBV29-1	TRBJ2-7	TRBD1	CSVARATGTPYEQYF	TGCAGCGTCGCGAGAGCGACAGGGACCCCCTACGAGCAGTACTTC
-	TRBV5-8	TRBJ2-1	TRBD2	CASSLALAGALEQFF	TGTGCCAGCAGCTTGGCACTAGCGGGAGCTCTTGAGCAGTTCTTC
-	TRBV4-1	TRBJ1-2	-	CASSPERSGGYTF	TGCGCCAGCAGCCCCGAGCGGTCTGGTGGCTACACCTTC
-	TRBV19	TRBJ1-3	TRBD1	CASSRRTGGTGNTIYF	TGTGCCAGTAGCCGAAGGACAGGGGGCACTGGAAACACCATATATTTT
-	TRBV5-1	TRBJ1-2	TRBD1	CASSLLATGDGYTF	TGCGCCAGCAGCTTGTTGGCAACAGGGGATGGCTACACCTTC
-	TRBV5-1	TRBJ1-1	-	CASSQTGRTEAFF	TGCGCCAGCAGCCAAACCGGCAGGACTGAAGCTTTCTTT
-	TRBV5-1	TRBJ2-5	TRBD1	CASSPTGPETQYF	TGCGCCAGCAGCCCGACAGGGCCAGAGACCCAGTACTTC
-	TRBV5-1	TRBJ2-1	TRBD1	CASSLRRRRTGDLNEQFF	TGCGCCAGCAGCTTGCGGCGGAGACGGACAGGGGATCTCAATGAGCAGTTCTTC
-	TRBV7-9	TRBJ1-2	-	CASSSGRSNYGYTF	TGTGCCAGCAGCTCTGGGCGAAGTAACTATGGCTACACCTTC
-	TRBV28	TRBJ2-1	TRBD2	CASDGLAGGQNEQFF	TGTGCCAGCGACGGTCTAGCGGGAGGGCAAAATGAGCAGTTCTTC
-	TRBV19	TRBJ2-2	TRBD2	CASSIDRPFAGDTGELFF	TGTGCCAGTAGTATAGATCGGCCATTTGCGGGAGACACCGGGGAGCTGTTTTTT
-	TRBV6-5	TRBJ1-5	-	CASSYRGGSDQPQHF	TGTGCCAGCAGTTACCGGGGGGGTAGCGATCAGCCCCAGCATTTT
-	TRBV5-6	TRBJ1-3	-	CASSLFLGGPGNTIYF	TGTGCCAGCAGCTTGTTTCTAGGGGGTCCTGGAAACACCATATATTTT
-	TRBV2	TRBJ1-6	TRBD1	CASARQGRNSPLHF	TGTGCCAGCGCCAGACAGGGGCGGAATTCACCCCTCCACTTT
-	TRBV2	TRBJ1-1	-	CASSTGNMNTEAFF	TGTGCCAGCAGTACGGGGAACATGAACACTGAAGCTTTCTTT
-	TRBV10-3	TRBJ1-2	-	CAISAMDSANYGYTF	TGTGCCATCAGTGCCATGGACAGCGCCAACTATGGCTACACCTTC
-	TRBV29-1	TRBJ1-1	TRBD1	CSVQDREGTEAFF	TGCAGCGTTCAGGACAGGGAGGGGACTGAAGCTTTCTTT
-	TRBV27	TRBJ2-5	-	CASSRTELLETQYF	TGTGCCAGCAGCCGGACAGAACTTTTGGAGACCCAGTACTTC
-	TRBV10-3	TRBJ2-1	TRBD2	CAIRGASGRRDYNEQFF	TGTGCCATCAGGGGGGCTAGCGGGAGACGGGATTACAATGAGCAGTTCTTC
-	TRBV27	TRBJ1-2	TRBD1	CASSRTGSDNYGYTF	TGTGCCAGCAGCCGGACAGGGAGTGATAACTATGGCTACACCTTC
-	TRBV5-4	TRBJ2-3	-	CASSLEERINTDTQYF	TGTGCCAGCAGCCTCGAGGAGCGGATAAACACAGATACGCAGTATTTT
-	TRBV19	TRBJ1-5	-	CATRDSNQPQHF	TGTGCCACCAGGGATAGCAATCAGCCCCAGCATTTT
-	TRBV5-4	TRBJ2-2	TRBD2	CASSFGTSGANTGELFF	TGTGCCAGCAGCTTTGGGACTAGCGGGGCGAACACCGGGGAGCTGTTTTTT
-	TRBV9	TRBJ2-2	-	CASSVEQTPGTGELFF	TGTGCCAGCAGCGTAGAACAGACCCCTGGGACCGGGGAGCTGTTTTTT
-	TRBV27	TRBJ2-7	TRBD2	CASSPRLAVEQYF	TGTGCCAGCAGTCCCCGACTAGCAGTCGAGCAGTACTTC
-	TRBV11-2	TRBJ1-1	-	CASSLEPGRGGAFF	TGTGCCAGCAGCTTAGAACCGGGGAGGGGGGGAGCTTTCTTT
-	TRBV19	TRBJ2-1	-	CASGGAGYNEQFF	TGTGCCTCTGGTGGAGCGGGTTACAATGAGCAGTTCTTC
-	TRBV11-2	TRBJ2-3	TRBD2	CASSLTRLAGNTDTQYF	TGTGCCAGCAGCCTGACAAGACTAGCGGGAAACACAGATACGCAGTATTTT
-	TRBV27	TRBJ2-7	-	CASSNRGRPYEQYF	TGTGCCAGCAGTAACCGAGGGAGGCCCTACGAGCAGTACTTC
-	TRBV7-6	TRBJ1-4	-	CASSLADYRVDEKLFF	TGTGCCAGCAGCTTAGCGGATTACAGGGTTGATGAAAAACTGTTTTTT
-	TRBV30	TRBJ1-1	-	CAWTSGFTEAFF	TGTGCCTGGACTTCAGGTTTCACTGAAGCTTTCTTT
-	TRBV7-8	TRBJ1-4	-	CASSPPPQGNEKLFF	TGTGCCAGCAGCCCTCCCCCCCAGGGGAATGAAAAACTGTTTTTT
-	TRBV4-1	TRBJ2-3	TRBD2	CASSRPGLASDTQYF	TGCGCCAGCAGCCGCCCGGGACTAGCATCAGATACGCAGTATTTT
-	TRBV28	TRBJ1-2	-	CASSLAGGNNYGYTF	TGTGCCAGCAGCCTAGCCGGGGGGAATAACTATGGCTACACCTTC
-	TRBV15	TRBJ1-5	-	CATSREVPQPQHF	TGTGCCACCAGCAGGGAGGTACCCCAGCCCCAGCATTTT